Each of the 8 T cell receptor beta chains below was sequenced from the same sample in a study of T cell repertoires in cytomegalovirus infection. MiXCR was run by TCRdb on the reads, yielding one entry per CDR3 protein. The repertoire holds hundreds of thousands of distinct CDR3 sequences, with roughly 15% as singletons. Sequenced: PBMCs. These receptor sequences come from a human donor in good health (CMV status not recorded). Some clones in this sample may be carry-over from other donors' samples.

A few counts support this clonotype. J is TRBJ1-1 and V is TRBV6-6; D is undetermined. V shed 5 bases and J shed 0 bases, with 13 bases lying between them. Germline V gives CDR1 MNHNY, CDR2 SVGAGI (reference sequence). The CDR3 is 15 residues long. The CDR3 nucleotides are TGTGCCAGCAGTGTAATACAGCTACTGAACACTGAAGCTTTCTTT. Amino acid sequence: CASSVIQLLNTEAFF.

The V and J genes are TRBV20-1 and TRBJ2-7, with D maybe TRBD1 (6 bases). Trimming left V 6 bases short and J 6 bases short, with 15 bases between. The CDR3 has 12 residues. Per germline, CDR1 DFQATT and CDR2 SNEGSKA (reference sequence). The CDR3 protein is CSAPGRGGEQYF. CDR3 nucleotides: TGCAGTGCCCCCGGCAGGGGCGGCGAGCAGTACTTC.

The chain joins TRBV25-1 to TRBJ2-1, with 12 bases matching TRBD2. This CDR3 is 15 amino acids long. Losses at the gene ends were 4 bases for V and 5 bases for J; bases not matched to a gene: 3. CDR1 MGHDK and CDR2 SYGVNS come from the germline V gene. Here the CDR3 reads CASSGPSGGDNEQFF. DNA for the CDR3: TGTGCCAGCAGTGGCCCTAGCGGGGGGGACAATGAGCAGTTCTTC.

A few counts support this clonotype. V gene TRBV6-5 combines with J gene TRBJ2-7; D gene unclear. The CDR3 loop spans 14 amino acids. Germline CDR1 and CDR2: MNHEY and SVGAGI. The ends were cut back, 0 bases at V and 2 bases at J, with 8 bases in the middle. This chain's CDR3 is CASSYSEVTYEQYF. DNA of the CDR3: TGTGCCAGCAGTTACTCCGAGGTTACCTACGAGCAGTACTTC.

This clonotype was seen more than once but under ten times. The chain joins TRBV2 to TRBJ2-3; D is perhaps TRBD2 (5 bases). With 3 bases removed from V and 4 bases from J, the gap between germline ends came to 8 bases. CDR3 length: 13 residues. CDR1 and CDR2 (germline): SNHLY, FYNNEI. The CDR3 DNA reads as TGTGCCAGCAGTGACAGGCGGGCAGATACGCAGTATTTT. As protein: CASSDRRADTQYF.

The CDR3 DNA is TGTGCCAGCAGCCCTCGACAGGAACTATATGGCTACACCTTC. This encodes CASSPRQELYGYTF. The V gene is TRBV5-6, the J gene TRBJ1-2; TRBD1 might be the D (6 bases). Trimming took 4 bases from V and 5 from J, leaving 15 bases between them. CDR1 and CDR2 (germline): SGHDT, YYEEEE. CDR3 length equals 14 residues.

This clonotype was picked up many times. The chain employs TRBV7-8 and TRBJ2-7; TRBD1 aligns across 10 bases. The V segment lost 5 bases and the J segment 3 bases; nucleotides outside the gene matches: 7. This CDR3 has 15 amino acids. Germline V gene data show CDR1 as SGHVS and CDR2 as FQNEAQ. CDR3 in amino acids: CASSPTGTGDYEQYF. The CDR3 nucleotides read TGTGCCAGCAGCCCGACCGGGACAGGGGACTACGAGCAGTACTTC.

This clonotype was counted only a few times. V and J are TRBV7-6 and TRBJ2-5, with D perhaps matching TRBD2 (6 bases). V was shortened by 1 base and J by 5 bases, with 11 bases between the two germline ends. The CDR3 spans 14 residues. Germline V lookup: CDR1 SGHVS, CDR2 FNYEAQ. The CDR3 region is CASSLVSGVETQYF. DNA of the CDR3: TGTGCCAGCAGCTTAGTGTCGGGGGTGGAGACCCAGTACTTC.